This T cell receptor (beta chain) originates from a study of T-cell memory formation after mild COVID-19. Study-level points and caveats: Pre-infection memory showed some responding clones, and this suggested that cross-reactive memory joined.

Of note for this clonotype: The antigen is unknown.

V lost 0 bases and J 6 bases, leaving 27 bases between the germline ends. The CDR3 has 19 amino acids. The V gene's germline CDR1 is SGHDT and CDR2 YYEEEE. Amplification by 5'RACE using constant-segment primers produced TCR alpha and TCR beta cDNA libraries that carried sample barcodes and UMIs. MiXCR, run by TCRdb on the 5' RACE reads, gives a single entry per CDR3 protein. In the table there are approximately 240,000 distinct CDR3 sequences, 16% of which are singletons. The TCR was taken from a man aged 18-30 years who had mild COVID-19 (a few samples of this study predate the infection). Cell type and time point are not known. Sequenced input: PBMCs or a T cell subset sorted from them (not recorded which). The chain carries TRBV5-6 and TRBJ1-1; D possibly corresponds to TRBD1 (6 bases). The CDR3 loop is CASSLAGGVRRGLGSEAFF. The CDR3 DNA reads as TGTGCCAGCAGCTTGGCGGGGGGCGTGCGACGGGGCCTGGGATCTGAAGCTTTCTTT.